These T cell receptor beta chains were read from a single sample in a study of siplizumab effects on memory and regulatory T cells. Generated by immunoSEQ multiplex PCR, the TCRdb table keeps only in-frame clones and is missing some. The sample records roughly 92,000 clones, about 93% being singletons. The sample consisted of non-Treg CD4+ T cells sorted from blood. Every receptor here comes from a human donor in good health. CDR3s leave out the opening cysteine and the closing phenylalanine or tryptophan. Clone size is shown for a subset of rows, as once, few, many or a class of expanded clone.

v_call: TRBV30; clone_size: .; j_call: TRBJ1-4; cdr3_aa: AWNMGQKEKLF
v_call: TRBV7-9; clone_size: .; j_call: TRBJ2-5; cdr3_aa: ASSSLWEEETQY
v_call: TRBV27; clone_size: .; j_call: TRBJ1-6; cdr3_aa: ASSSQGSPLH
v_call: TRBV7-9; clone_size: .; j_call: TRBJ2-5; cdr3_aa: ASSPISGDSQETQY
v_call: TRBV29-1; clone_size: once; j_call: TRBJ2-2; cdr3_aa: SVAGGDTGELF
v_call: TRBV7-9; clone_size: .; j_call: TRBJ1-1; cdr3_aa: ASSPQGDTEAF
v_call: TRBV29-1; clone_size: .; j_call: TRBJ1-2; cdr3_aa: SVEDHPGAGNYGYT
v_call: TRBV19; clone_size: .; j_call: TRBJ1-2; cdr3_aa: ASSLGTVYGYT
v_call: TRBV5-8; clone_size: .; j_call: TRBJ2-3; cdr3_aa: ASSSRGGASPFTDTQY
v_call: TRBV7-6; clone_size: .; j_call: TRBJ2-1; cdr3_aa: ASSAYNEQF
v_call: TRBV4-2; clone_size: once; j_call: TRBJ1-1; cdr3_aa: ASTLDRSNTEAF
v_call: TRBV2; clone_size: .; j_call: TRBJ2-5; cdr3_aa: ASSLTSGGQETQY
v_call: TRBV14; clone_size: .; j_call: TRBJ1-3; cdr3_aa: ASSRGQGLGNTIY
v_call: TRBV7-2; clone_size: .; j_call: TRBJ1-3; cdr3_aa: ASSPGQVLRSGNTIY
v_call: TRBV5-6; clone_size: .; j_call: TRBJ1-1; cdr3_aa: ASSFRTGGLNTEAF
v_call: TRBV4-2; clone_size: .; j_call: TRBJ1-5; cdr3_aa: ASSQVESNQPQH
v_call: TRBV6-1; clone_size: once; j_call: TRBJ1-4; cdr3_aa: ASGGQGGSEKLF
v_call: TRBV4-1; clone_size: .; j_call: TRBJ1-3; cdr3_aa: ASSQGWTGYGNTIY
v_call: TRBV5-1; clone_size: few; j_call: TRBJ1-2; cdr3_aa: ASSEGQGGGYT
v_call: TRBV27; clone_size: .; j_call: TRBJ1-1; cdr3_aa: ASREAGTQNTEAF
v_call: TRBV5-1; clone_size: .; j_call: TRBJ2-7; cdr3_aa: ASSLEGTGAYEQY
v_call: TRBV19; clone_size: once; j_call: TRBJ2-7; cdr3_aa: ASSPRDPPYEQY
v_call: TRBV30; clone_size: .; j_call: TRBJ2-7; cdr3_aa: AWSVQGGEQY
v_call: TRBV19; clone_size: .; j_call: TRBJ2-2; cdr3_aa: ASTEGLAGFTGELF
v_call: TRBV6-5; clone_size: .; j_call: TRBJ1-5; cdr3_aa: ASGQPQH
v_call: TRBV25-1; clone_size: .; j_call: TRBJ2-7; cdr3_aa: ASTEGYEQY
v_call: TRBV19; clone_size: .; j_call: TRBJ1-5; cdr3_aa: ASRDSLSNQPQH
v_call: TRBV5-5; clone_size: once; j_call: TRBJ2-5; cdr3_aa: ASSPGDTTSRETQY
v_call: TRBV7-2; clone_size: .; j_call: TRBJ2-3; cdr3_aa: ASSLMSALARTDTQY
v_call: TRBV6-6; clone_size: .; j_call: TRBJ2-7; cdr3_aa: ASRRRGGDNYEQY
v_call: TRBV6-5; clone_size: .; j_call: TRBJ1-3; cdr3_aa: ASSYSRTVTGNTIY
v_call: TRBV30; clone_size: .; j_call: TRBJ1-5; cdr3_aa: AWSVGNGNQPQH
v_call: TRBV7-2; clone_size: .; j_call: TRBJ2-5; cdr3_aa: ASSLQVTETQY
v_call: TRBV6-5; clone_size: .; j_call: TRBJ1-1; cdr3_aa: ASSALQGTEAF
v_call: TRBV19; clone_size: .; j_call: TRBJ1-1; cdr3_aa: ASSTQGWNTEAF
v_call: TRBV7-6; clone_size: .; j_call: TRBJ2-5; cdr3_aa: ASSFRLTQETQY
v_call: TRBV10-3; clone_size: .; j_call: TRBJ2-6; cdr3_aa: AIKGRAVLGSGANVLT
v_call: TRBV7-9; clone_size: .; j_call: TRBJ2-2; cdr3_aa: ASSSQLGELF
v_call: TRBV28; clone_size: .; j_call: TRBJ2-7; cdr3_aa: ASSFGQGDQY
v_call: TRBV11-2; clone_size: .; j_call: TRBJ1-5; cdr3_aa: ASSSKHTGALNQPQH
v_call: TRBV6-5; clone_size: .; j_call: TRBJ2-3; cdr3_aa: ASRGRRVTDTQY
v_call: TRBV2; clone_size: .; j_call: TRBJ2-7; cdr3_aa: ASSPDTPGKF
v_call: TRBV7-3; clone_size: .; j_call: TRBJ2-5; cdr3_aa: ASSQNREETQY
v_call: TRBV6-5; clone_size: .; j_call: TRBJ2-1; cdr3_aa: ASRGAKQF